This section outlines one T cell receptor beta chain sequence together with its context. The antigen is not known. The PCR ran on 60 Vbeta and 13 Jbeta primers. The protocol was immunoSEQ multiplex PCR, while the TCRdb copy is restricted to in-frame clones and leaves out a portion. The sample yields fewer than 200,000 clones, roughly 79% seen once. The sample belongs to a study of cytomegalovirus exposure and HLA in healthy donors. Overall study: Prior work identified more than 90 million unique TCR beta sequences in 150 million to 200 million T cells. Broader study findings: In a later analysis, an Asian-associated ancestry cluster reportedly showed fewer N-insertions than the approximately 700-donor mean. Within an earlier analysis, most TCR beta V segments proved productive either about 87% or about 30% of the time.

The sequenced material came from PBMCs. The origin of this receptor is a woman in her fifties or sixties in good health and CMV-seronegative.

In DNA form, the CDR3 reads TGTGCCAGCAGCGGACAGGGAGGAAGTCCCTATAATTCACCCCTCCACTTT. This encodes CASSGQGGSPYNSPLHF. The chain combines TRBV5-4 with TRBJ1-6; 8 nucleotides agree with TRBD1. Trimming cost V 4 bases and J 2 bases; bases outside gene matches: 8. Germline V gene lookup returns CDR1 SGHNT and CDR2 YYREEE (reference sequence). The CDR3 totals 17 residues.